These 8 T cell receptor beta chains were sequenced from one sample in a study of blood T cell repertoires in COVID-19. TCRdb's copy holds only in-frame clones and misses some; the assay was immunoSEQ multiplex PCR. The data show about 100,000 clones, with about 85% seen just once and 1.5% to 2% held by the top ten. Material: peripheral blood. Receptor source: a woman in her 70s with active or convalescent COVID-19.

The table lists this clone with a few counts. The CDR3 coding sequence is TGTGCCAGCAGTTCACAGGGGTTTAGCAATCAGCCCCAGCATTTT. Its translation: CASSSQGFSNQPQHF. The chain links TRBV27 to TRBJ1-5; 7 bases fit TRBD1. CDR3 length: 15 amino acids. Germline lookup yields CDR1 MNHEY and CDR2 SMNVEV (reference sequence). Trimming at V came to 4 bases and at J to 0 bases, leaving 3 bases not matched to a gene.

CDR3 DNA: TGCAGCGTTGAATTGGACACAATCTCTGGAAACACCATATATTTT. It is translated as CSVELDTISGNTIYF. The chain carries TRBV29-1 and TRBJ1-3; TRBD1 is a possible D gene (5 bases). The CDR3 is made up of 15 amino acids. Germline V gene data show CDR1 as SQVTM and CDR2 as ANQGSEA. Trimming took off 2 bases at V and 0 bases at J, with 11 bases between the two ends. The whole variable domain, filled in from reference TRBV29-1 and TRBJ1-3, reads SAVISQKPSRDICQRGTSLTIQCQVDSQVTMMFWYRQQPGQSLTLIATANQGSEATYESGFVIDKFPISRPNLTFSTLTVSNMSPEDSSIYLCSVELDTISGNTIYFGEGSWLTVV.

In nucleotides, the CDR3 is TGTGCCAGCAGTTTAGTCGATGGCTACACCTTC. Its translation is CASSLVDGYTF. V and J are TRBV28 and TRBJ1-2; no reliable D call. The CDR3 runs to 11 residues. From germline, CDR1 is MDHEN and CDR2 SYDVKM. V gave up 2 bases and J gave up 6 bases, with 4 bases separating them.

V usage is TRBV5-6 and J usage is TRBJ1-5; weak D call: TRBD1 (5 bases). Deletions cut 4 bases from V and 0 bases from J, with 17 bases between. Germline V lookup: CDR1 SGHDT, CDR2 YYEEEE. CDR3 length equals 17 residues. Here the CDR3 DNA reads TGTGCCAGCAGCCAGGGCAGTCGACAGATTAGCAATCAGCCCCAGCATTTT. This sequence encodes CASSQGSRQISNQPQHF.

This chain connects TRBV9 to TRBJ1-4, with 11 bases fitting TRBD1. There are 14 residues in the CDR3. Germline V gene sequence: CDR1 SGDLS, CDR2 YYNGEE. The ends lost 2 bases at V and 6 bases at J; junction bases unmatched: 0. CDR3 residues: CASSVGQGDEKLFF. The CDR3 coding sequence is TGTGCCAGCAGCGTGGGACAGGGGGATGAAAAACTGTTTTTT.

The J gene is TRBJ2-3, the V gene TRBV12-5; 11 bases are shared with TRBD2. CDR1 and CDR2 (germline): LGHNT, FRNRAP. J was trimmed by 1 base and V by 3 bases; bases with no gene match: 3. The CDR3 has 16 residues. The CDR3 DNA reads TGTGCTAGTGGTTTTAGCGGGAGGGCTGGCACAGATACGCAGTATTTT. Its translation: CASGFSGRAGTDTQYF.

J is TRBJ2-5 and V is TRBV3-1 (or the pseudogene TRBV3-2), with 9 bases lining up with TRBD2. Trimming took 4 bases from V and 3 from J; bases not matched to a gene: 3. The CDR3 contains 14 residues. The germline CDR1 and CDR2 sequences are LGHDT and YNNKEL (reference sequence). CDR3 loop: CASSRGGREETQYF. CDR3 bases: TGTGCCAGCAGCCGCGGCGGGAGGGAAGAGACCCAGTACTTC.

This clone turned up a few times. The V call is TRBV30, the J call TRBJ2-6, with 10 positions matching TRBD1. Germline CDR1 reads GTSNPN; CDR2 reads SVGIG (reference sequence). The CDR3 length is 17 residues. V shed 2 bases, J shed 1 base, and the junction held 5 bases outside the gene matches. CDR3 protein: CAWSTTGGPSGANVLTF. The DNA of the CDR3 is TGTGCCTGGAGTACGACAGGGGGCCCGTCTGGGGCCAACGTCCTGACTTTC.